This TCR beta chain appears in the sequencing data of a study of T cell responses to AZD1222 COVID-19 vaccine. About the study: Timing groups of about 4 and about 12 weeks for second doses were pooled. Study outcomes and limitations: Close to half of spike-specific TCRs reportedly recognize unmutated variant regions. Dominant at 160-218 and 743-854, vaccine-associated CD4 TCRs also spanned spike. White British donors predominated, females outnumbered males, and clonal diversity was possibly underestimated.

Sequencing was performed with immunoSEQ multiplex PCR; in TCRdb, only in-frame clones are kept and a portion is missing. The data show approximately 88,000 clones, roughly nine tenths seen once. In this sample, this clone turned up once. The antigen remains undetermined. V was pared by 1 base and J by 9 bases, with 7 bases between. The germline V gene encodes CDR1 SNHLY and CDR2 FYNNEI. There are 12 residues in the CDR3. The chain uses TRBV2 and TRBJ2-1, with D unclear. Source: peripheral blood, taken on day 0 of AZD1222 vaccination. This receptor was obtained from an adult in good health. In DNA form, the CDR3 reads TGTGCCAGCAGTGAAGGGCGTGCTGAGCAGTTCTTC. It codes for CASSEGRAEQFF.